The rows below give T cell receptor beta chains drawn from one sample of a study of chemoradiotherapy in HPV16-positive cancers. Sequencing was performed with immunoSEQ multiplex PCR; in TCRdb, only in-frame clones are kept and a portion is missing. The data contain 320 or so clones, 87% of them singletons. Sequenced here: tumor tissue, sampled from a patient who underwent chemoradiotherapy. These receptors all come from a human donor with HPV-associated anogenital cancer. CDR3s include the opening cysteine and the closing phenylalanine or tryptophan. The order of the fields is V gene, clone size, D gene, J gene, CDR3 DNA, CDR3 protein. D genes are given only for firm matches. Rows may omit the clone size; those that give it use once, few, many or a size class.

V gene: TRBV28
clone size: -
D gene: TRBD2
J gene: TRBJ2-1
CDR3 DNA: TGTGCCAGCCTTGTAACGGGAGGTGGTAGGAATGAGCAGTTCTTC
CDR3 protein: CASLVTGGGRNEQFF

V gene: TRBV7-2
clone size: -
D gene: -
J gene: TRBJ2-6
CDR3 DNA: TGTGCCTATGGGGCCAACGTCCTGACTTTC
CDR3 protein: CAYGANVLTF

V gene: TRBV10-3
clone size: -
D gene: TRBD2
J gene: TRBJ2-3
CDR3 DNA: TGTGCCATCGGGAAGGGACTAGGCACAGATACGCAGTATTTT
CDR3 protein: CAIGKGLGTDTQYF

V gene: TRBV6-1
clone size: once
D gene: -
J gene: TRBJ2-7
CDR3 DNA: TGTGCCAGCAACGTGGGCCCTAACTACGAGCAGTACTTC
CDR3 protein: CASNVGPNYEQYF

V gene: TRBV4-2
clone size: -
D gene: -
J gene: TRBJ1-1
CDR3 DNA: TGTGCCAGCAGCCAAGTGACGACAGTTTCCACTGAAGCTTTCTTT
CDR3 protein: CASSQVTTVSTEAFF

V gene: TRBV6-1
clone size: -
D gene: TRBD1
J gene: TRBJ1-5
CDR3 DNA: TGTGCCAGCAGTGGGTCCCGGGACAGTAGTTATAGCAATCAGCCCCAGCATTTT
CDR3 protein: CASSGSRDSSYSNQPQHF

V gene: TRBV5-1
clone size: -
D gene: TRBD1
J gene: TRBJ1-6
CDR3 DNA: TGCGCCAGCAGCCGGGCGGGACAGGGGGCGAATTCACCCCTCCACTTT
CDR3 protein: CASSRAGQGANSPLHF

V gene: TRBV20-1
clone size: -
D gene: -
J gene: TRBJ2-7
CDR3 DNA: TGCAGTGCCGACAGCTCCTACGAGCAGTACTTC
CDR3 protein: CSADSSYEQYF

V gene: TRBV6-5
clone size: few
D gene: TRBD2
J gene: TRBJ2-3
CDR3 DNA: TGTGCCAGCAGTAAACTAGCGGGAGGGCCAGATACGCAGTATTTT
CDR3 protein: CASSKLAGGPDTQYF

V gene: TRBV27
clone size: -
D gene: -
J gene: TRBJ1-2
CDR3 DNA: TGTGCCAGCAGCCCCACCCCACAGGCCGGGGGGTCTGGCTACACCTTC
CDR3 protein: CASSPTPQAGGSGYTF

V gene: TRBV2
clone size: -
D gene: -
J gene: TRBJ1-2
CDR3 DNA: TGTGCCAGCAGTGATGCCGGACAGTCCTATGGCTACACCTTC
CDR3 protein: CASSDAGQSYGYTF

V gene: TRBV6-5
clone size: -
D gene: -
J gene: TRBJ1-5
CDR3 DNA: TGTGCCAGCAGCTCTTTAGGGGGGCACCAGCCCCAGCATTTT
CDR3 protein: CASSSLGGHQPQHF

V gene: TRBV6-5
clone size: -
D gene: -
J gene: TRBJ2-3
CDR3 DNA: TGTGCCAGCAGTTACGAGGGAACAGATACGCAGTATTTT
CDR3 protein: CASSYEGTDTQYF

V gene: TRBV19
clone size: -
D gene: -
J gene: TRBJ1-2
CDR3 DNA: TGTGCCAGTAGTTTCCGACAGGCCTATGGCTACACCTTC
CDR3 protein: CASSFRQAYGYTF

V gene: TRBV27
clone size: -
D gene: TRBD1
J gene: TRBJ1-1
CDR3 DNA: TGTGCCAGCAGTTTGACAGGGGATGTGGGCACTGAAGCTTTCTTT
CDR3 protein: CASSLTGDVGTEAFF

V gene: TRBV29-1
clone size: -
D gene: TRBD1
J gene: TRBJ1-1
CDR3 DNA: TGCAGCGGCGGACAGGGGGCAAAGAACACTGAAGCTTTCTTT
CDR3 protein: CSGGQGAKNTEAFF

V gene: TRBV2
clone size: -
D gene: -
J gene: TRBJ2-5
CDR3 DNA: TGTGCCAGCAAAGACAGGTCATCCACCCAGTACTTC
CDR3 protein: CASKDRSSTQYF

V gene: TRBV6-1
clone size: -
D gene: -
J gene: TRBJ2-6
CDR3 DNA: TGTGCCAGCAAGGGGGGTGGCGGGGCCAACGTCCTGACTTTC
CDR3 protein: CASKGGGGANVLTF

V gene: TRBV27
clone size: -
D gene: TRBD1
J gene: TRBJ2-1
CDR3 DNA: TGTGCCAGCAGCCCTACCGGGACAGGGGGTATCTATGAGCAGTTCTTC
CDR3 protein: CASSPTGTGGIYEQFF

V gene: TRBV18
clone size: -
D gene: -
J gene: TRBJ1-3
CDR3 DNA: TGTGCCAGCTCACCAGACAACTCTGGAAACACCATATATTTT
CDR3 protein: CASSPDNSGNTIYF

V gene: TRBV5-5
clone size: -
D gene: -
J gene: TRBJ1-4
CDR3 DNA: TGTGCCAGCAGCCGGTCAGTATTATCGGCAACTAATGAAAAACTGTTTTTT
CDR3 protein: CASSRSVLSATNEKLFF

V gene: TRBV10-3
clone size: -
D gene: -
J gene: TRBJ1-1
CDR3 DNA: TGTGCCATCAGGGGGAGGAGGGACACTGAAGCTTTCTTT
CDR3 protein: CAIRGRRDTEAFF

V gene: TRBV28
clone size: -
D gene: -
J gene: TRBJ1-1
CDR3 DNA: TGTGCCAGCAGTCCGACGGGGGGGTATGGCGGTGGTGAAGCTTTCTTT
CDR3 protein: CASSPTGGYGGGEAFF

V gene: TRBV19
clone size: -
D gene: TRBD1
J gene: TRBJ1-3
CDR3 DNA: TGTGCCAGTAGGACTACAGGGGGCTCTGGAAACACCATATATTTT
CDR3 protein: CASRTTGGSGNTIYF

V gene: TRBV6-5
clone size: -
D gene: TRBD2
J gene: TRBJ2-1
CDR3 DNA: TGTGCCAGCAGTTACGGTAGCGGGGGGATCAATGAGCAGTTCTTC
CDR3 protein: CASSYGSGGINEQFF

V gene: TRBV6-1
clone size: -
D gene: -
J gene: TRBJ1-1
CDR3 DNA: TGTGCCAGCAGTGGACAGGAGAACACTGAAGCTTTCTTT
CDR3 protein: CASSGQENTEAFF

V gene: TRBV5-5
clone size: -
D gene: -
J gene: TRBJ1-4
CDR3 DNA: TGTGCCAGCGGGCCGGACGTAGGGGAAAAACTGTTTTTT
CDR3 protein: CASGPDVGEKLFF

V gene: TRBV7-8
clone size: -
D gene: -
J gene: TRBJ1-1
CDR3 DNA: TGTGCCAGCAGCTTAGAAGGGGATGGCACTGAAGCTTTCTTT
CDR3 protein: CASSLEGDGTEAFF

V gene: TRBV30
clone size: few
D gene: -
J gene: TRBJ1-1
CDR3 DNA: TGTGCCTGGAACGGACAGCCGAACACTGAAGCTTTCTTT
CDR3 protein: CAWNGQPNTEAFF

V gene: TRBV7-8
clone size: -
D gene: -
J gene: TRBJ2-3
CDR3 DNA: TGTGCCAGCAGCTTACGGGTCGGCGGTTTTGGCACAGATACGCAGTATTTT
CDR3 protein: CASSLRVGGFGTDTQYF

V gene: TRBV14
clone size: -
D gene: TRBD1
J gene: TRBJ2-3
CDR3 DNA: TGTGCCAGCAGCCAAGACAGGGGGAACTTCCGGAGAGATACGCAGTATTTT
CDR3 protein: CASSQDRGNFRRDTQYF

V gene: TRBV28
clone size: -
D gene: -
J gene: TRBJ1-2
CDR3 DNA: TGTGCCAGCATGGACGGAGACTATGGCTACACCTTC
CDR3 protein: CASMDGDYGYTF

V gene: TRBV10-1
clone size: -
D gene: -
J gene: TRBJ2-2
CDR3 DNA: TGCGCCAGCAGGCCGGGACAGAACACCGGGGAGCTGTTTTTT
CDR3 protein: CASRPGQNTGELFF

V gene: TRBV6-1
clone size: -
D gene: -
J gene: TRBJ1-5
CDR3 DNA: TGTGCCACGACAGATTATCAGCCCCAGCATTTT
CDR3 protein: CATTDYQPQHF

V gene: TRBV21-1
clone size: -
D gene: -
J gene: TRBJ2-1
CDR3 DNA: TGTGCCAGCAGCCCCGGCACCGGGGATGAGCAGTTCTTC
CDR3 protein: CASSPGTGDEQFF

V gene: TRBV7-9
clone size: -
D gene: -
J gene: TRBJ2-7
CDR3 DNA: TGTGCCAGCAGCTGGTCGAGTGAGCAGTACTTC
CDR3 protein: CASSWSSEQYF

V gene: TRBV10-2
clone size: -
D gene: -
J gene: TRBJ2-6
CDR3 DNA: TGCGCCAGCAGTAGTTCTGGGGCCAACGTCCTGACTTTC
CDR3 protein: CASSSSGANVLTF

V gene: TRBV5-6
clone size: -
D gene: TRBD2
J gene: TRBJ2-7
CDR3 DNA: TGTGCCAGCAGCTGGGGACTAGCGGGGGAGTACGAGCAGTACTTC
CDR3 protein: CASSWGLAGEYEQYF

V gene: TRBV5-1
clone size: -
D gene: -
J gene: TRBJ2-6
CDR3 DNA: TGCGCCAGCAGCCCTATGGGGGCTGGGGCCAACGTCCTGACTTTC
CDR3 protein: CASSPMGAGANVLTF

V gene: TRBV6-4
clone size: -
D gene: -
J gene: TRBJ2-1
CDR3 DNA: TGTGCCAGCAGTGACTCGAGTTACAATGAGCAGTTCTTC
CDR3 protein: CASSDSSYNEQFF

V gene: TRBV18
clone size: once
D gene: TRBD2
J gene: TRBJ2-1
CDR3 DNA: TGTGCCAGCTCACCCGTCCGGGGGGGGGATGAGCAGTTCTTC
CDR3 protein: CASSPVRGGDEQFF